The clone carrying this T cell receptor beta chain showed up just once. This sample is part of a study of patients and donors after allogeneic stem cell transplantation. TCRdb redid the calling of the RT-PCR reads with MiXCR, one entry per CDR3 protein. The sample has approximately 17,000 distinct CDR3 sequences, approximately 30% seen once. Trimming removed 5 bases from V and 3 bases from J; junction bases left unmatched: 7. The germline V gene encodes CDR1 MDHEN and CDR2 SYDVKM. The CDR3 runs 14 residues. The chain carries TRBV28 and TRBJ2-7; 7 nucleotides line up with TRBD1. This clonotype originated in a human donor who was either an allogeneic HSCT recipient or a stem cell or donor lymphocyte infusion donor (not recorded which). It is not recorded whose cells these are; they may come from a transplant donor. Sequencing was performed on blood, either unsorted or a sorted T cell fraction (not recorded which). The CDR3 spells CASSTWDSHYEQYF. DNA for the CDR3: TGTGCCAGCAGTACCTGGGACAGCCACTACGAGCAGTACTTC.